This TCR beta chain derives from a study of blood T cells in healthy people across ages. Trimming removed 4 bases from V and 11 bases from J, with 18 bases in between. This CDR3 has 13 residues. Germline V lookup: CDR1 SGHRS, CDR2 YFSETQ. Through a sample-barcoded 5' primer and a J-beta primer mix, a second PCR was run for roughly 7 to 12 cycles. In TCRdb, the 5' RACE reads were re-called with MiXCR into one record per CDR3 protein. Here the sample spans hundreds of thousands of distinct CDR3 sequences, roughly 25% being singletons. These data were likewise used in another study, on T cells of mothers and their children.

This TCR was recovered from a boy younger than 18 in good health. This chain uses TRBV5-1 with TRBJ1-1; D may be TRBD1 (5 bases). Sequencing was done on a sample of blood. For the CDR3, the DNA is TGCGCCAGCAGCCCCGAGGGGCCCCCTGGGGCTTTCTTT. This encodes CASSPEGPPGAFF.